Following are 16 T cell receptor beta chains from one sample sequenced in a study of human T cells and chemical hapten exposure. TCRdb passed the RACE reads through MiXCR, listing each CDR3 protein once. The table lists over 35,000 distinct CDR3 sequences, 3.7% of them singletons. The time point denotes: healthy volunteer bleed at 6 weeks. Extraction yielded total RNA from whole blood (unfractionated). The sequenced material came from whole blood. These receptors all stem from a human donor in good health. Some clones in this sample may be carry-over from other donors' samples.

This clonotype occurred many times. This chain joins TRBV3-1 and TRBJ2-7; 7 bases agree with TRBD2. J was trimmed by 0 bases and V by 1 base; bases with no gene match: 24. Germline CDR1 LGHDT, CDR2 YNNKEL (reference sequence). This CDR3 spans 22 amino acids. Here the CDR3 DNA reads TGTGCCAGCAGCCAAGGGCAGAAGTACGGACTAGTTGATTCCCTCACCTCCTACGAGCAGTACTTC. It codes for CASSQGQKYGLVDSLTSYEQYF.

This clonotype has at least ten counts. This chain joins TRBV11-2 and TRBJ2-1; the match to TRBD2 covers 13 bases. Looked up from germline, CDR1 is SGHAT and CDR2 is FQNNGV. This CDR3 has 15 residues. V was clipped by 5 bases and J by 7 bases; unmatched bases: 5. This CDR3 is CASSKLAGGSNEQFF. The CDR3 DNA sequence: TGTGCCAGCAGCAAACTAGCGGGAGGGAGTAATGAGCAGTTCTTC.

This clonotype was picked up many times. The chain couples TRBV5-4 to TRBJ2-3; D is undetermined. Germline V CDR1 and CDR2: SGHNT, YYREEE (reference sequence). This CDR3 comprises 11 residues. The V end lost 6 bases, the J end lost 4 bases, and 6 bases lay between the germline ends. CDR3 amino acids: CASMLADTQYF. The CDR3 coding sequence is TGTGCCAGCATGTTGGCAGATACGCAGTATTTT.

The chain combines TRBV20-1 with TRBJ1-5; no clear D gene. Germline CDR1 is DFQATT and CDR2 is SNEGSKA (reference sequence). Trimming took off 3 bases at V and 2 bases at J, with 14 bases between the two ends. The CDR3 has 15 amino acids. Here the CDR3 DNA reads TGCAGTGCTAGGGAAGGAACTGCGGGCAATCAGCCCCAGCATTTT. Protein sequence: CSAREGTAGNQPQHF.

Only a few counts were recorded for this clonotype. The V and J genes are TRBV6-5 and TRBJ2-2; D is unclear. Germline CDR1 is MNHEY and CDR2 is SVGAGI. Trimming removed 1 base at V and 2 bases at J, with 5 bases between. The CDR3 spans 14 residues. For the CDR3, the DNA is TGTGCCAGCAGTTACTTAGTAAACACCGGGGAGCTGTTTTTT. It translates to CASSYLVNTGELFF.

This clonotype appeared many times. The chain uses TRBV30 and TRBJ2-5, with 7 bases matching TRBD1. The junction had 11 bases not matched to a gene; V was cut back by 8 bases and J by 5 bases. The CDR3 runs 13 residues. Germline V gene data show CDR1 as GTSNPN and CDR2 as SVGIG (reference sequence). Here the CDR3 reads CAGTGQAAETQYF. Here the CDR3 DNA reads TGTGCCGGTACCGGACAGGCCGCCGAGACCCAGTACTTC.

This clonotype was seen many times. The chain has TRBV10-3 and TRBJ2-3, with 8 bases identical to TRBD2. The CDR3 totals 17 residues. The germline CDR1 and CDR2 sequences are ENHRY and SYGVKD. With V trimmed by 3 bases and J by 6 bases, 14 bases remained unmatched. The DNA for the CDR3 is TGTGCCATCAGTGAAACCGGGACTAGGGATACGGGGGATACGCAGTATTTT. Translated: CAISETGTRDTGDTQYF.

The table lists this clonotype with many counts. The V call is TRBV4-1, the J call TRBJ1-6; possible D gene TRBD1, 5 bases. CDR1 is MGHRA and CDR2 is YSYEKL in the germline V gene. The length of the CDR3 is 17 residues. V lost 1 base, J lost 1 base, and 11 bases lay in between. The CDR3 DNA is TGCGCCAGCAGCCAAGTGGGGGAGGGATCCTATAATTCACCCCTCCACTTT. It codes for CASSQVGEGSYNSPLHF.

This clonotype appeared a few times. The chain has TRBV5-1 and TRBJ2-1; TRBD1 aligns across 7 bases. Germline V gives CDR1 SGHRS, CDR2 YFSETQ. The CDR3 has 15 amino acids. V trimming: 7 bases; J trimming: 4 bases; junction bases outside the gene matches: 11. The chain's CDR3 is CASGNPGQQYNEQFF. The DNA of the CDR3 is TGCGCCAGCGGTAACCCGGGACAGCAATACAATGAGCAGTTCTTC.

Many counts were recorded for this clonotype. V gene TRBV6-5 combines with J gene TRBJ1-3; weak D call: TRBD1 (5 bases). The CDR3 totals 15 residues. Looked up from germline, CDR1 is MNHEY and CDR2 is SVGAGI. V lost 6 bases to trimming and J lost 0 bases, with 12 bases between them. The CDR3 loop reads CASRRDVHSGNTIYF. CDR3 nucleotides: TGTGCCAGCAGGCGGGACGTTCACTCTGGAAACACCATATATTTT.

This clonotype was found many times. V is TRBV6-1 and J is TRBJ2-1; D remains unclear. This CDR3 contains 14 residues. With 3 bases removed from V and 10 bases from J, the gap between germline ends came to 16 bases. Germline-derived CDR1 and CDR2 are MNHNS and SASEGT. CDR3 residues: CASSEASGPREQFF. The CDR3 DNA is TGTGCCAGCAGTGAGGCTAGTGGCCCTCGGGAGCAGTTCTTC.

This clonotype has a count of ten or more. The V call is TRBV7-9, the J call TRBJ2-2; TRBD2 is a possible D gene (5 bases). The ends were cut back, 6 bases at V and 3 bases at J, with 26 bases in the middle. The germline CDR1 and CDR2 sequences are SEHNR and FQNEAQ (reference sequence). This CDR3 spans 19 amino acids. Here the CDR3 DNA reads TGTGCCAGCAGACCAGATGAGGGAACTCGACGCGGGCACACCGGGGAGCTGTTTTTT. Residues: CASRPDEGTRRGHTGELFF.

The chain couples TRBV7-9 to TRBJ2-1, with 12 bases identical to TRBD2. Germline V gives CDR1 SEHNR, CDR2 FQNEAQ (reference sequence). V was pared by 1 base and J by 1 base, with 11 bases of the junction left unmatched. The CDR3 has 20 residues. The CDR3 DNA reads TGTGCCAGCAGCTTAGAGTTCCCTAGCGGGAGGGCCAGGTCCTACAATGAGCAGTTCTTC. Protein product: CASSLEFPSGRARSYNEQFF.

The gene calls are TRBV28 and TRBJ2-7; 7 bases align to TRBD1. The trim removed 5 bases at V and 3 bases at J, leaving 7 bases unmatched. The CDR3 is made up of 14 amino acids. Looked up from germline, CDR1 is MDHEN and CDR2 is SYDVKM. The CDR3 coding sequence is TGTGCCAGCAGTCCCCAGGACAGGAACTACGAGCAGTACTTC. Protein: CASSPQDRNYEQYF. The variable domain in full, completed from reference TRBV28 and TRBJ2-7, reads DVKVTQSSRYLVKRTGEKVFLECVQDMDHENMFWYRQDPGLGLRLIYFSYDVKMKEKGDIPEGYSVSREKKERFSLILESASTNQTSMYLCASSPQDRNYEQYFGPGTRLTVT.

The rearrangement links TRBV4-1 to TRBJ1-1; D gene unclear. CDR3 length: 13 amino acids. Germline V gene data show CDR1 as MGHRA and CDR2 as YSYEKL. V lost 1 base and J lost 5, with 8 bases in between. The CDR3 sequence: CASSQAIETEAFF. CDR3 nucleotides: TGCGCCAGCAGCCAAGCTATTGAGACTGAAGCTTTCTTT.

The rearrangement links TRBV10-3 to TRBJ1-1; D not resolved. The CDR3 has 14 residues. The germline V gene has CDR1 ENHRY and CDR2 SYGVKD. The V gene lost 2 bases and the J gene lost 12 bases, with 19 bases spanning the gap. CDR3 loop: CAISERDGSRGTFF. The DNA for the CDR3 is TGTGCCATCAGTGAGAGAGACGGTTCTCGAGGGACTTTCTTT.